This T cell receptor (beta chain) was identified during a study of OX40 agonist ivuxolimab in advanced cancers. Points from the study as a whole: CD4+ and CD8+ blood T cells expanded clonally by week 6 at 0.1 to 3.0 mg/kg.

In regard to this clone: Its specificity is unknown.

Only in-frame clones appear in the TCRdb table, and some are missing; sequencing was by immunoSEQ multiplex PCR. The table has tens of thousands of clones, 80% to 90% seen once. The germline gives CDR1 LGHNA, CDR2 YNFKEQ. Between the trimmed V and J ends, which lost 0 bases and 5 bases, there was a span of 11 bases. The CDR3 has 15 amino acids. The rearrangement uses TRBV4-2 and TRBJ1-5; D is ambiguous. The clonotype comes from an adult with an advanced solid tumor such as melanoma, head and neck, liver or kidney cancer. Sequences were derived from CD4+ or CD8+ T cells sorted from blood, sampled in a trial of the OX40 agonist ivuxolimab. The CDR3 loop is CASSQDPGIYQPQHF. In DNA, the CDR3 is TGTGCCAGCAGCCAAGATCCTGGGATATATCAGCCCCAGCATTTT.